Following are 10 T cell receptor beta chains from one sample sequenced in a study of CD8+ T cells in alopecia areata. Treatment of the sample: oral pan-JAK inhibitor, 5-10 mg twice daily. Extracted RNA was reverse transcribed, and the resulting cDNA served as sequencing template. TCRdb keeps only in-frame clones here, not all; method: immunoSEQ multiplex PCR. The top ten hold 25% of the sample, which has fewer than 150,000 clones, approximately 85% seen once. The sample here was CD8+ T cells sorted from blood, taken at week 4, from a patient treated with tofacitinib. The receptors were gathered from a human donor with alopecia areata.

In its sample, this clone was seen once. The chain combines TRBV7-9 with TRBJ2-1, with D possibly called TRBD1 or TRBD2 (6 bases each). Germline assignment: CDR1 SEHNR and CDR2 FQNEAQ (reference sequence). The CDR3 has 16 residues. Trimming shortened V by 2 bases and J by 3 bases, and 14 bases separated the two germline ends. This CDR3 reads CASSLRLEGVYNEQFF. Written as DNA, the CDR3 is TGTGCCAGCAGCTTAAGACTGGAGGGGGTCTACAATGAGCAGTTCTTC.

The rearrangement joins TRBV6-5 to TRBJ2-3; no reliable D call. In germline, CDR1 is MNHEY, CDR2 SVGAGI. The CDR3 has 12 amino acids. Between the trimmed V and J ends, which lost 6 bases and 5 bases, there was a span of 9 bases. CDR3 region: CASSPERDTQYF. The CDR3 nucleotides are TGTGCCAGCAGCCCCGAAAGAGATACGCAGTATTTT.

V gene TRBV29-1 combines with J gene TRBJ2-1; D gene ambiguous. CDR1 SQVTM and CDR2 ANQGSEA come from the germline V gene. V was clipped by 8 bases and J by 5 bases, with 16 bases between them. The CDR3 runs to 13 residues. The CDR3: CSWRSEDDNEQFF. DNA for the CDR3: TGCAGCTGGCGGTCTGAGGATGACAATGAGCAGTTCTTC.

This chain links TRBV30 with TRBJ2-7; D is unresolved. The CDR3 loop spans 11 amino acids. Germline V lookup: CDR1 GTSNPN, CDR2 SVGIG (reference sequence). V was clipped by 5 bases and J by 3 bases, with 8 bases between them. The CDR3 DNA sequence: TGTGCCTGGGGTGGTGTCTACGAGCAGTACTTC. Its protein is CAWGGVYEQYF.

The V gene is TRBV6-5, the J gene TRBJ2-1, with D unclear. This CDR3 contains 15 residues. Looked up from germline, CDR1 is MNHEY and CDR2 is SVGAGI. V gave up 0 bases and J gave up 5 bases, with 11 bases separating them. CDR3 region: CASSYSRRMDNEQFF. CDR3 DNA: TGTGCCAGCAGTTACTCACGGCGGATGGACAATGAGCAGTTCTTC.

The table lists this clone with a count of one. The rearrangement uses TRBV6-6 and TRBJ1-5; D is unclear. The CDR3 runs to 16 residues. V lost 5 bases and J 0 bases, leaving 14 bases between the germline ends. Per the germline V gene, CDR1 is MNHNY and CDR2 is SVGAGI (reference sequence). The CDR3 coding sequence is TGTGCCAGCAGTCCGGCGAAGCCTAATAGCAATCAGCCCCAGCATTTT. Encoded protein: CASSPAKPNSNQPQHF.

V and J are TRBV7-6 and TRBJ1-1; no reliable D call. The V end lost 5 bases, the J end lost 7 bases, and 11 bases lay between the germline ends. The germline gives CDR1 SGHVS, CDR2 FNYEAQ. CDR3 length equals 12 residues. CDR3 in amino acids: CASSPFRNEAFF. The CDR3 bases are TGTGCCAGCAGCCCCTTTCGGAATGAAGCTTTCTTT.

CDR3 loop: CASSHRDTPVHTIYF. CDR3 bases: TGTGCCAGCAGCCACCGGGACACTCCTGTCCACACCATATATTTT. This chain uses TRBV7-9 with TRBJ1-3; D may be TRBD1 (6 bases). Germline lookup yields CDR1 SEHNR and CDR2 FQNEAQ (reference sequence). V was trimmed by 5 bases and J by 8 bases, leaving 19 bases between them. This CDR3 is built from 15 residues.

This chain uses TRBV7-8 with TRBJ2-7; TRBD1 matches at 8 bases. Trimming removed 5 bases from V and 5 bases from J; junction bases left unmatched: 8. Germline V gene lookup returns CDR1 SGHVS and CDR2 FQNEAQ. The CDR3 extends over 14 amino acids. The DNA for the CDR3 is TGTGCCAGCAGCCCGAGGACAGGGTTCGACGAGCAGTACTTC. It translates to CASSPRTGFDEQYF.

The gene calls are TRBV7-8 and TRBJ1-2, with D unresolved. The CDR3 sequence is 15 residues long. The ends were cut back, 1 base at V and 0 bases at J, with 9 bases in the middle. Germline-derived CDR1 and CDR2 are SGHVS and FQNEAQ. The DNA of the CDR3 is TGTGCCAGCAGCTTAGTCCCGCCCTCTAACTATGGCTACACCTTC. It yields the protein CASSLVPPSNYGYTF.